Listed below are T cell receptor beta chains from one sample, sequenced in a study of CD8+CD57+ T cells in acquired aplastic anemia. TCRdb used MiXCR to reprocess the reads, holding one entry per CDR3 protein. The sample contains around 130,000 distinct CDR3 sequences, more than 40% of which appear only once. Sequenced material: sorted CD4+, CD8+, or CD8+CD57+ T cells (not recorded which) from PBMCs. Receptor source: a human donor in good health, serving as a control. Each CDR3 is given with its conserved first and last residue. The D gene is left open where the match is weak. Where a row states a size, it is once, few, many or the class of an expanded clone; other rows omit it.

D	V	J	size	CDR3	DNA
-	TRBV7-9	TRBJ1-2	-	CASSQFPGYDYGYTF	TGTGCCAGCAGCCAATTCCCAGGGTACGACTATGGCTACACCTTC
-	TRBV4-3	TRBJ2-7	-	CASSQDYSGGRSGEQYF	TGCGCCAGCAGCCAAGACTATTCCGGAGGGAGGTCGGGCGAGCAGTACTTC
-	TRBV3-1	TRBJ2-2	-	CASSLGSGDTGELFF	TGTGCCAGCAGCTTGGGGTCGGGGGACACCGGGGAGCTGTTTTTT
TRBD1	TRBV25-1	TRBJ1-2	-	CASSLNSGTAFGGYTF	TGTGCCAGCAGCCTGAACTCCGGGACAGCCTTTGGTGGCTACACCTTC
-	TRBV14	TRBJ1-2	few	CASSLDGHVGDYTF	TGTGCCAGCAGCCTCGATGGCCACGTGGGAGACTACACCTTC
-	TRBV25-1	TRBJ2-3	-	CASSLTGRGGTDTQYF	TGTGCCAGCAGCTTAACAGGACGAGGTGGCACAGATACGCAGTATTTT
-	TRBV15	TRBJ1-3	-	CATSRDRFESGNTIYF	TGTGCCACCAGCAGAGACAGATTTGAATCTGGAAACACCATATATTTT
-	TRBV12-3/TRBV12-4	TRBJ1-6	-	CASSLQGNSPLHF	TGTGCCAGCAGTTTACAGGGGAATTCACCCCTCCACTTT
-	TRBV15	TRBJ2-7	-	CATSREKQGSSYEQYF	TGTGCCACCAGCAGAGAAAAGCAGGGTAGCTCCTACGAGCAGTACTTC
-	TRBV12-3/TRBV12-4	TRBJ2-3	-	CASSRLSWRAFTDTQYF	TGTGCCAGCAGCCGACTCAGTTGGCGGGCTTTCACAGATACGCAGTATTTT
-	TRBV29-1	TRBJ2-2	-	CSVDRGTGELFF	TGCAGCGTTGACAGGGGAACCGGGGAGCTGTTTTTT
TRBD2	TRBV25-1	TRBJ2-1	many	CASSEASGGAREQFF	TGTGCCAGCAGTGAAGCGAGCGGGGGGGCCCGGGAGCAGTTCTTC
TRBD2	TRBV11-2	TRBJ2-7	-	CASSIATSGDLSSYEQYF	TGTGCCAGCAGTATCGCGACTAGCGGGGACTTAAGCTCCTACGAGCAGTACTTC
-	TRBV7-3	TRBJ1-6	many	CASSLAGSNSPLHF	TGTGCCAGCAGCTTAGCAGGTAGCAATTCACCCCTCCACTTT
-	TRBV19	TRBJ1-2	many	CASSTPQGRNYGYTF	TGTGCCAGTAGTACTCCTCAGGGGAGAAACTATGGCTACACCTTC
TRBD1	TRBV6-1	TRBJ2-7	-	CAGGQGVMEQYF	TGTGCCGGCGGACAGGGAGTAATGGAGCAGTACTTC
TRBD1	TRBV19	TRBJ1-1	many	CASSIGDRGPRTNTEAFF	TGTGCCAGTAGTATCGGGGACAGGGGCCCGAGGACGAACACTGAAGCTTTCTTT
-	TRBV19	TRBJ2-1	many	CASSMSGNEQFF	TGTGCCAGTAGTATGTCGGGGAATGAGCAGTTCTTC
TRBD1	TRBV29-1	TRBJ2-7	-	CSVPGQGIYERYF	TGCAGCGTCCCGGGACAGGGTATTTACGAGCGGTACTTC
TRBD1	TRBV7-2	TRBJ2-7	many	CASSPRQGSYEQYF	TGTGCCAGCAGCCCCCGACAGGGCTCCTACGAGCAGTACTTC
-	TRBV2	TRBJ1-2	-	CASSSKWVDGYTF	TGTGCCAGCAGTTCTAAGTGGGTGGATGGCTACACCTTC
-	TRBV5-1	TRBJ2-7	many	CASSLDSTYEQYF	TGCGCCAGCAGCTTGGATTCCACCTACGAGCAGTACTTC
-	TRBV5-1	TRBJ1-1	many	CASSLRGDVTEAFF	TGCGCCAGCAGCTTGAGGGGGGATGTAACTGAAGCTTTCTTT
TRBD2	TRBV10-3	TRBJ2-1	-	CAISISGGSNEQFF	TGTGCCATCAGTATAAGCGGGGGGAGTAATGAGCAGTTCTTC
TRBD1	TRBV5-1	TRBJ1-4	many	CASSQGQGGEKLFF	TGCGCCAGCAGCCAGGGACAGGGTGGCGAAAAACTGTTTTTT
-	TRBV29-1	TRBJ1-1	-	CSVKSRRGEAFF	TGCAGCGTCAAAAGTCGGAGGGGCGAAGCTTTCTTT
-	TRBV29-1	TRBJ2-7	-	CSVQTVYEQYF	TGCAGCGTGCAGACAGTCTACGAGCAGTACTTC
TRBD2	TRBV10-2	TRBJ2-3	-	CASRTSGGDPTDTQYF	TGCGCCAGCCGGACTAGCGGGGGGGATCCCACAGATACGCAGTATTTT
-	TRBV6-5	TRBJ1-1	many	CASSYRFDSTEAFF	TGTGCCAGCAGTTATAGATTCGATAGCACTGAAGCTTTCTTT
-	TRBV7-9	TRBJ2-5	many	CASSLGPGRKETQYF	TGTGCCAGCAGCTTAGGGCCGGGACGAAAAGAGACCCAGTACTTC
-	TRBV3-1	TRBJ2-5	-	CASRHMLAAGRETQYF	TGTGCCAGCCGCCATATGCTAGCCGCTGGCCGAGAGACCCAGTACTTC
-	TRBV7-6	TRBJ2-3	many	CASGSITDTQYF	TGTGCCAGCGGGTCCATCACAGATACGCAGTATTTT
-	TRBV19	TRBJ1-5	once	CASSPGVRGQPQHF	TGTGCCAGTAGTCCAGGGGTAAGGGGTCAGCCCCAGCATTTT
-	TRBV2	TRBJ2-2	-	CASSLMRGTGELFF	TGTGCCAGCAGCCTCATGCGGGGCACCGGGGAGCTGTTTTTT
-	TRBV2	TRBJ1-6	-	CASSEAGAHNSPLHF	TGTGCCAGCAGTGAAGCAGGGGCGCATAATTCACCCCTCCACTTT
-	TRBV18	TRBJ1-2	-	CASSQRELDYGYTF	TGTGCCAGCTCTCAACGGGAGTTGGACTATGGCTACACCTTC
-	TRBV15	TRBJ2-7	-	CATSGAGGPSYEQYF	TGTGCCACCAGCGGGGCTGGAGGGCCCTCCTACGAGCAGTACTTC
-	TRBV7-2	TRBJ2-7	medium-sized	CASSLDTYEQYF	TGTGCCAGCAGCTTAGACACCTACGAGCAGTACTTC
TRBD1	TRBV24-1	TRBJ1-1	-	CATSDLKGQGRTEAFF	TGTGCCACCAGTGATTTGAAAGGACAGGGGAGGACTGAAGCTTTCTTT
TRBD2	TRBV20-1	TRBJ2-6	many	CSARDAGGSSGANVLTF	TGCAGTGCTAGAGATGCGGGGGGGAGCTCTGGGGCCAACGTCCTGACTTTC
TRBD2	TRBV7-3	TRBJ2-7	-	CASSLTGLAVEQYF	TGTGCCAGCAGCTTAACCGGACTAGCGGTCGAGCAGTACTTC
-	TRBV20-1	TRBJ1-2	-	CSALMAVYGYTF	TGCAGTGCACTCATGGCGGTCTATGGCTACACCTTC
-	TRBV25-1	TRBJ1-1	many	CASSEGWGSMTEAFF	TGTGCCAGCAGTGAAGGGTGGGGTAGTATGACTGAAGCTTTCTTT
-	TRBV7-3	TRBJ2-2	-	CASRPGQGRAGELFF	TGTGCCAGCAGACCGGGGCAGGGGAGAGCCGGGGAGCTGTTTTTT
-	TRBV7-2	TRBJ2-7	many	CASSSRVQRDYEQYF	TGTGCCAGCAGCTCACGCGTACAGAGAGACTACGAGCAGTACTTC
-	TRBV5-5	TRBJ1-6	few	CASSSRGINNSPLHF	TGTGCCAGCAGCTCGCGCGGGATTAACAATTCACCCCTCCACTTT
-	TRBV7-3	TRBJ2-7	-	CASSPPSSYEQYF	TGTGCCAGCAGCCCCCCATCGTCCTACGAGCAGTACTTC
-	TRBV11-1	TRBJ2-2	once	CASSLGWGDNTGELFF	TGTGCCAGCAGCTTAGGTTGGGGGGACAACACCGGGGAGCTGTTTTTT
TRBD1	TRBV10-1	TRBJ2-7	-	CASPGQGVTEQYF	TGCGCCAGTCCGGGACAGGGAGTCACCGAGCAGTACTTC
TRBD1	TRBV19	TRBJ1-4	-	CASSGDRGNEKLFF	TGTGCCAGTAGCGGGGACAGGGGAAATGAAAAACTGTTTTTT
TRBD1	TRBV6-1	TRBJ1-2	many	CASSQVGTGGYTF	TGTGCCAGCAGTCAAGTAGGGACAGGGGGCTACACCTTC
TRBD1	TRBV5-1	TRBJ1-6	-	CASSLEGGTGNSPLHF	TGCGCCAGCAGCTTGGAAGGGGGCACGGGGAATTCACCCCTCCACTTT
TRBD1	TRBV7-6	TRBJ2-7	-	CASSLEERQGNEQYF	TGTGCCAGCAGCTTAGAAGAAAGACAGGGGAACGAGCAGTACTTC
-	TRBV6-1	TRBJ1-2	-	CASSEFRDYGYTF	TGTGCCAGCAGTGAGTTCCGGGACTATGGCTACACCTTC
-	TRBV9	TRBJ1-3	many	CASSVDGRSTSGNTIYF	TGTGCCAGCAGCGTAGACGGTAGGTCAACCTCTGGAAACACCATATATTTT
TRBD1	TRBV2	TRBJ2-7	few	CASIFRTGYYEQYF	TGTGCCAGCATCTTCCGGACAGGGTATTATGAGCAGTACTTC
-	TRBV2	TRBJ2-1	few	CASSEAIRWGNEQFF	TGTGCCAGCAGTGAAGCGATCCGGTGGGGCAATGAGCAGTTCTTC
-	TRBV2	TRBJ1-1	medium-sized	CASGDSNTEAFF	TGTGCCAGCGGTGACAGTAACACTGAAGCTTTCTTT
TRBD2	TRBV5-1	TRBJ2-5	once	CASSLVFGTSGGAGTQYF	TGCGCCAGCAGCTTGGTTTTTGGGACTAGCGGGGGGGCCGGGACCCAGTACTTC